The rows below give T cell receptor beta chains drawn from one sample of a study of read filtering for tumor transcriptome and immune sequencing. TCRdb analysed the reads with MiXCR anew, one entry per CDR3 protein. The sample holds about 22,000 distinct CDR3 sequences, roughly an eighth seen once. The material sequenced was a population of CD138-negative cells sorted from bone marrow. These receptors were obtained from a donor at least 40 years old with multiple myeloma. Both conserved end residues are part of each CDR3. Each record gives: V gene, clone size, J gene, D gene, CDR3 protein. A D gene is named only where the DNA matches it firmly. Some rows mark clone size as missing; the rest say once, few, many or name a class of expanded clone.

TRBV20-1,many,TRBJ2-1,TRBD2,CSASGLAGRPIPYNEQFF
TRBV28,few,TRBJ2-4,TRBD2,CASSSTVALAGEENIQYF
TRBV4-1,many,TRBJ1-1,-,CASSQDRGTEAFF
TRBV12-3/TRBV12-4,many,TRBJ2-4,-,CASSLEYGTKNIQYF
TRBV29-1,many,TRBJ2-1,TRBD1,CSASRDRDYNEQFF
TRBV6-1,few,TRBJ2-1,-,CASSEGLGYEFF
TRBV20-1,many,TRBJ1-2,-,CSAYGGHYYGYTF
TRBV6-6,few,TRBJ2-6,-,CASSSGRSGANVLTF
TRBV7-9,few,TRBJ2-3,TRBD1,CASSLGQGDTQYF
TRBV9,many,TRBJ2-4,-,CASSRWVDKNIQYF
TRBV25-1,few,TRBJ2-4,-,CASSDRAWGNIQYF
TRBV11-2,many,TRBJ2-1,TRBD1,CASSAGQGGVNEQFF
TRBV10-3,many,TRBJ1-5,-,CAISAYRISQPQRF
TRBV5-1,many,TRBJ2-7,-,CASSLALNPLYEQYF
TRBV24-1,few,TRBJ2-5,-,CATSDFHTGKETQYF
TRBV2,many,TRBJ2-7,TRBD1,CASSLGQGTLYEQYF
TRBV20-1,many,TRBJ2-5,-,CSASGGLGRETQYF
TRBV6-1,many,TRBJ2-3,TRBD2,CASSGGGGIGTDTQYF
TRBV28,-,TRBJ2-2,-,CASRFDSGELFF
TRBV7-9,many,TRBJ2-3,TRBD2,CASSLGLAGSDTQYF
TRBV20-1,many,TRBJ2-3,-,CSASKGGSGSTDTQYF
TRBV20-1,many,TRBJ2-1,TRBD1,CSARDRVHYNEQFF
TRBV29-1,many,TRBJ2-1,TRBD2,CSVESAGVQSEQFF
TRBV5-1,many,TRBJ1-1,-,CASSGGVNTEAFF
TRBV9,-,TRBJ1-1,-,CASSVVSGITEAFF
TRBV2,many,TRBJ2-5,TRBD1,CASSEGQGFRETQYF
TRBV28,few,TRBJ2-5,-,CASSFFGSQTQYF
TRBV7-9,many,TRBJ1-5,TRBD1,CASSQTGGGQPQHF
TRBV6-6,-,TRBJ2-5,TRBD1,CASSCQTGIETQYF
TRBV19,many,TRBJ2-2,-,CASSIGGALNTGELFF
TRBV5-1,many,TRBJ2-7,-,CASSIFPSSSYEQYF
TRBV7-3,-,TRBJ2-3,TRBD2,CAGSPRLAGGTDTQYF
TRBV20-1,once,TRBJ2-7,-,CSAPTGYPYEQYF
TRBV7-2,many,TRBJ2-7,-,CASSLGSGNRVYEQYF
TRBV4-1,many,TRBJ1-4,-,CASSLRQSTNEKLFF
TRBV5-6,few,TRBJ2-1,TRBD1,CASSSTRTGTDFF
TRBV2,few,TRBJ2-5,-,CASREQGGETQYF
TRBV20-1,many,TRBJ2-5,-,CSARDPVTLEETQYF
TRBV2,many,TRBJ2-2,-,CASRSDQNTGELFF
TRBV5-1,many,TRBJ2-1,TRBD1,CASSGTGGYNEQFF
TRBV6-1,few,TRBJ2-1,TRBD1,CASLYLPGQVGNEQFF
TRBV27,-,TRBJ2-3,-,CASSLRDPTDTQYF
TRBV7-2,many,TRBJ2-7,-,CASSLATGVSEQYF
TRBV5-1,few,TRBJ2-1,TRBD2,CASSLAGGTSYNEQFF
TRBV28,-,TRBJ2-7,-,CASSPSDGYEQYF
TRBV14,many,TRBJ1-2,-,CASSPMTALNYGYTF